This T cell receptor beta chain derives from a study of blood T cell repertoires in COVID-19. As for the study in general: Sample material is recorded as cDNA or gDNA derived from T cells, B-cell-depleted T cells, or PBMCs.

The V segment lost 5 bases and the J segment 5 bases; nucleotides outside the gene matches: 1. The CDR3 loop spans 12 amino acids. Germline V CDR1 and CDR2: MNHEY, SVGAGI. Original methodology: Estimation of nucleated cell counts was performed using reference gene primer amplification. Assay: immunoSEQ multiplex PCR; the TCRdb copy retains only in-frame clones and omits some. V and J calls and clone size are copied from that table; D and trimming were computed from the DNA. The sample records under 300,000 clones, approximately 91% being singletons. The chain links TRBV6-5 to TRBJ2-7; 9 bases map to TRBD1. The sequence came from a woman aged 40 to 50 who had recovered from COVID-19. Sequencing was done on a sample of peripheral blood. The chain's CDR3 is CASSRTGDEQYF. The CDR3 region has the DNA TGTGCCAGCAGTAGGACAGGGGACGAGCAGTACTTC.